This is a list of T cell receptor beta chains from one sample in a study of T-cell reconstitution after alpha-beta-depleted transplantation in children. Via MiXCR, TCRdb re-called the PCR reads, giving one row per CDR3 protein. The sample holds hundreds of thousands of distinct CDR3 sequences; under 15% are singletons and the top ten take 0.79%. This specimen was PBMCs, taken before TCRalphabeta/CD19-depleted stem cell transplant. Every receptor here comes from a girl aged 2 to 10 with congenital amegakaryocytic thrombocytopenia, due to receive a stem cell transplant. Both conserved end residues are part of each CDR3. Fields, in order: V gene, clone size, D gene, J gene, CDR3 DNA, CDR3 protein. D genes are given only for firm matches. Size is stated for part of the rows, as once, few or many counts, or as a class when the clone is expanded.

v_call: TRBV12-3/TRBV12-4
clone_size: many
d_call: -
j_call: TRBJ1-1
cdr3_nt: TGTGCCAGCAGTTTCAAGCAGGACACTGAAGCTTTCTTT
cdr3_aa: CASSFKQDTEAFF

v_call: TRBV12-3/TRBV12-4
clone_size: many
d_call: TRBD2
j_call: TRBJ2-3
cdr3_nt: TGTGCCAGCAGATGGTCTAGCGGGGGCACAGATACGCAGTATTTT
cdr3_aa: CASRWSSGGTDTQYF

v_call: TRBV5-1
clone_size: -
d_call: -
j_call: TRBJ1-1
cdr3_nt: TGCGCCAACAGCGGGGGACCAGAAGCTTTCTTT
cdr3_aa: CANSGGPEAFF

v_call: TRBV5-6
clone_size: -
d_call: TRBD1
j_call: TRBJ1-1
cdr3_nt: TGTGCCAGCAGCGTCATGTCTCGGGACAGGCAAAACAGAGGAGCTTTCTTT
cdr3_aa: CASSVMSRDRQNRGAFF

v_call: TRBV18
clone_size: -
d_call: -
j_call: TRBJ2-7
cdr3_nt: TGTGCCAGCTCACCAAGAGATATCGTGTCCTACGAGCAGTACTTC
cdr3_aa: CASSPRDIVSYEQYF

v_call: TRBV20-1
clone_size: -
d_call: -
j_call: TRBJ2-7
cdr3_nt: TGCAGTGCTAGTTGGGGCAGTGGGCCCTACGAGCAGTACTTC
cdr3_aa: CSASWGSGPYEQYF

v_call: TRBV20-1
clone_size: many
d_call: TRBD2
j_call: TRBJ2-1
cdr3_nt: TGCAGTGCTAGTCGGCCTAGCGGGAGTTGGAATGAGCAGTTCTTC
cdr3_aa: CSASRPSGSWNEQFF

v_call: TRBV9
clone_size: -
d_call: -
j_call: TRBJ2-2
cdr3_nt: TGTGCCAGCAGCCCTTACAGGGAAACCGGGGAGCTGTTTTTT
cdr3_aa: CASSPYRETGELFF

v_call: TRBV7-2
clone_size: many
d_call: -
j_call: TRBJ1-5
cdr3_nt: TGTGCCAGCAGCTTAGCAGGGGGTTGGAGCAATCAGCCCCAGCATTTT
cdr3_aa: CASSLAGGWSNQPQHF

v_call: TRBV4-1
clone_size: -
d_call: TRBD2
j_call: TRBJ2-3
cdr3_nt: TGCGCCAGCAGCCAGGGACTAGCGGGAGTTCCGGCAGATACGCAGTATTTT
cdr3_aa: CASSQGLAGVPADTQYF

v_call: TRBV29-1
clone_size: many
d_call: -
j_call: TRBJ2-3
cdr3_nt: TGCAGCGTGCTGGGGGGAAGACTGACAGATACGCAGTATTTT
cdr3_aa: CSVLGGRLTDTQYF

v_call: TRBV4-2
clone_size: -
d_call: TRBD1
j_call: TRBJ2-1
cdr3_nt: TGTGCCAGCAGCCAAGATACAGGGGCAGGGGGTGAGCAGTTCTTC
cdr3_aa: CASSQDTGAGGEQFF

v_call: TRBV5-1
clone_size: few
d_call: -
j_call: TRBJ2-1
cdr3_nt: TGCGCCAGCACCTTGAGCCTGGCGGGGCGCAATGAGCAGTTCTTC
cdr3_aa: CASTLSLAGRNEQFF

v_call: TRBV20-1
clone_size: -
d_call: -
j_call: TRBJ2-1
cdr3_nt: TGCAGTGCTAGGCACCCGGGACTTCCTCCCAATGAGCAGTTCTTC
cdr3_aa: CSARHPGLPPNEQFF

v_call: TRBV7-6
clone_size: -
d_call: TRBD1
j_call: TRBJ1-3
cdr3_nt: TGTGCCAGCAGCCGTACAGGGGGCGTCGGCAACACCATATATTTT
cdr3_aa: CASSRTGGVGNTIYF

v_call: TRBV2
clone_size: -
d_call: -
j_call: TRBJ2-3
cdr3_nt: TGTGCCAGCAGTGAAGCGCTCCTCCCCACAGATACGCAGTATTTT
cdr3_aa: CASSEALLPTDTQYF

v_call: TRBV27
clone_size: many
d_call: -
j_call: TRBJ2-7
cdr3_nt: TGTGCCAGCAGCCCTATAGCAGGGACTGGCCTCTCCTACGAGCAGTACTTC
cdr3_aa: CASSPIAGTGLSYEQYF

v_call: TRBV6-1
clone_size: many
d_call: -
j_call: TRBJ1-5
cdr3_nt: TGTGCCACTTCCGGCGGGTTTGGACAGCCCCAGCATTTT
cdr3_aa: CATSGGFGQPQHF

v_call: TRBV18
clone_size: -
d_call: TRBD1
j_call: TRBJ2-7
cdr3_nt: TGTGCCAGCGGTCGACAGGGTAACTACGAGCAGTACTTC
cdr3_aa: CASGRQGNYEQYF

v_call: TRBV3-1
clone_size: few
d_call: TRBD2
j_call: TRBJ2-1
cdr3_nt: TGTGCCAGCAGCCAAGATTTAGGCCCACTAGCGGGAGTCGACAATGAGCAGTTCTTC
cdr3_aa: CASSQDLGPLAGVDNEQFF

v_call: TRBV5-1
clone_size: many
d_call: -
j_call: TRBJ1-4
cdr3_nt: TGCGCCAGCAGCTACGGGACATTCCCGACTAATGAAAAACTGTTTTTT
cdr3_aa: CASSYGTFPTNEKLFF

v_call: TRBV28
clone_size: many
d_call: TRBD2
j_call: TRBJ2-7
cdr3_nt: TGTGCCAGCACCGAAACCGGGACTAGCGGGGCCCTTTACGAGCAGTACTTC
cdr3_aa: CASTETGTSGALYEQYF